Detailed here is one TCR beta chain. Antigen: not known. Researchers used two-round multiplex PCR to amplify TCR beta CDR3 starting from genomic DNA. Used in first-round PCR were primers specific to each TRBV and TRBJ gene. TCRdb fed the multiplex PCR reads into MiXCR, producing one record per CDR3 protein. The data hold about 59,000 distinct CDR3 sequences, with less than 30% observed a single time. The data were taken from a study of prognosis after radiotherapy for stage I lung cancer. Study-level background: Enrolled patients (approximately 13 men, more than 5 women) had a median age of about 70 years and an age range of about 50 to 85 years. Study-level results: Divergent TRBV and TRBJ gene usage has reportedly been observed between patients with and without metastases.

CDR1 is SNHLY, CDR2 FYNNEI, per germline. V lost 4 bases to trimming and J lost 2 bases, with 11 bases between them. This CDR3 has 14 amino acids. Sequencing used PBMCs, obtained before or after stereotactic body radiation therapy (not recorded which). The chain carries TRBV2 and TRBJ1-2; TRBD1 is a possible D gene (6 bases). This clonotype was obtained from a donor aged 50 or older with non-small cell lung cancer. The CDR3 DNA follows: TGTGCCAGCAGTGTAACTGGGGGCAACTATGGCTACACCTTC. Translated: CASSVTGGNYGYTF.